Sequencing of this TCR beta chain was carried out in a study of cytomegalovirus exposure and HLA in healthy donors. Findings of the study overall: Researchers catalogued some 160 TCR beta chains as cytomegalovirus-associated.

This clone was seen more than once but under ten times. Its antigen is still unknown. The protocol was immunoSEQ multiplex PCR, while the TCRdb copy is restricted to in-frame clones and leaves out a portion. The sample shows about 280,000 clones, over 75% of them seen only once. The sample consisted of PBMCs. The sequence was obtained from a woman younger than 30 in good health and CMV-seronegative.

Here the CDR3 DNA reads TGTGCCAGCAGCGTAGCCTCCGGGACAGGGGTGACGTTTGGCTATGGCTACACCTTC. Its translation is CASSVASGTGVTFGYGYTF. The V gene is TRBV9, the J gene TRBJ1-2; 10 bases align to TRBD1. V trimming: 0 bases; J trimming: 4 bases; junction bases outside the gene matches: 15. Per germline, CDR1 SGDLS and CDR2 YYNGEE. This CDR3 spans 19 amino acids.